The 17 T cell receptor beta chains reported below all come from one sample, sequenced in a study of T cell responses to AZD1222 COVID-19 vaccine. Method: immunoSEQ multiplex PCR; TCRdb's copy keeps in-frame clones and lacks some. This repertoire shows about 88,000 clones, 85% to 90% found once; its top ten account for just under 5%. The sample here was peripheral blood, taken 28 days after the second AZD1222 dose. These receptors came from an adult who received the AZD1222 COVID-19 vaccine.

In DNA, the CDR3 is TGCGCCAGCAGCTTGGCACAAAGCTATGGCTACACCTTC. Amino acid sequence: CASSLAQSYGYTF. This chain connects TRBV5-1 to TRBJ1-2; D not certain. CDR1 and CDR2 (germline): SGHRS, YFSETQ. V was trimmed by 0 bases and J by 4 bases, leaving 7 bases between them. The CDR3 spans 13 residues.

CDR3 amino acids: CASSYGFQDTDTQYF. The DNA for the CDR3 is TGTGCCAGCAGTTACGGGTTCCAAGACACAGATACGCAGTATTTT. The J gene is TRBJ2-3, the V gene TRBV6-2 or TRBV6-3, with no clear D. V gave up 2 bases and J gave up 2 bases, with 11 bases separating them. The CDR3 is 15 residues long. Germline lookup yields CDR1 MNHEY and CDR2 SVGEGT.

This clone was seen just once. DNA for the CDR3: TGTGCCAGCAGCCAAGATTTAGTCCGGGAGCAGTACTTC. Amino acids: CASSQDLVREQYF. The J gene is TRBJ2-7, the V gene TRBV14; D call uncertain. V was shortened by 0 bases and J by 7 bases, with 10 bases between the two germline ends. There are 13 residues in the CDR3. Looked up from germline, CDR1 is SGHDN and CDR2 is FVKESK. The whole variable domain, filled in from reference TRBV14 and TRBJ2-7, reads EAGVTQFPSHSVIEKGQTVTLRCDPISGHDNLYWYRRVMGKEIKFLLHFVKESKQDESGMPNNRFLAERTGGTYSTLKVQPAELEDSGVYFCASSQDLVREQYFGPGTRLTVT.

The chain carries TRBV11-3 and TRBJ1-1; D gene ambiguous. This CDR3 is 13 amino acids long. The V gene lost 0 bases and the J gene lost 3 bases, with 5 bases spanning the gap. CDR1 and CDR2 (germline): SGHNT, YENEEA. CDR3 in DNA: TGTGCCAGCAGCTTAGAACGGGACACTGAAGCTTTCTTT. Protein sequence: CASSLERDTEAFF.

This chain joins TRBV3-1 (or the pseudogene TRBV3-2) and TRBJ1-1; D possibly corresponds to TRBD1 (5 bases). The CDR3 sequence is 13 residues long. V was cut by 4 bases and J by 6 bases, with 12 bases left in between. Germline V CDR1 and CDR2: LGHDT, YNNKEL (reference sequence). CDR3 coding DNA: TGTGCCAGCAGCCCGAGTGAAGGGGCTGAAGCTTTCTTT. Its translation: CASSPSEGAEAFF.

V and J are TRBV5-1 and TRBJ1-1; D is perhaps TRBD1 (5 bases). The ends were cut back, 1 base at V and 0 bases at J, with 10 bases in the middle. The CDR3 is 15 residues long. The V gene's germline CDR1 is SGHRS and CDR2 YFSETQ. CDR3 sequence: CASSLLGAMNTEAFF. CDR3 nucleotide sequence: TGCGCCAGCAGCTTGCTTGGGGCGATGAACACTGAAGCTTTCTTT.

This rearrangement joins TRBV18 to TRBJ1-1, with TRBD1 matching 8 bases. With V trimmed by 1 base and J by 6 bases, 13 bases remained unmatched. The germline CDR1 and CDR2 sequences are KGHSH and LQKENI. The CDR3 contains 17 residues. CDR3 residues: CASSPRDLGQGNAEAFF. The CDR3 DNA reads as TGTGCCAGCTCACCACGGGATCTAGGACAGGGAAATGCTGAAGCTTTCTTT. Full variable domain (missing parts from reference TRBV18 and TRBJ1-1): NAGVMQNPRHLVRRRGQEARLRCSPMKGHSHVYWYRQLPEEGLKFMVYLQKENIIDESGMPKERFSAEFPKEGPSILRIQQVVRGDSAAYFCASSPRDLGQGNAEAFFGQGTRLTVV.

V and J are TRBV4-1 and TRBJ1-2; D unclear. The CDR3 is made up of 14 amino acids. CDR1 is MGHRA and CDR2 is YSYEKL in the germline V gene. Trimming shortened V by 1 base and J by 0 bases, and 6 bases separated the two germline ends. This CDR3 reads CASSQAASNYGYTF. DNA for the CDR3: TGCGCCAGCAGCCAAGCAGCCTCTAACTATGGCTACACCTTC.

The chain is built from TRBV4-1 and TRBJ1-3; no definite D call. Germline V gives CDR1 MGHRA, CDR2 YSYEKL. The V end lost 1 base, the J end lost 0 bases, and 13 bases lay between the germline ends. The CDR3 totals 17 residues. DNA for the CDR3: TGCGCCAGCAGCCAAGGTTCTACAGCCTCCTCTGGAAACACCATATATTTT. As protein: CASSQGSTASSGNTIYF.

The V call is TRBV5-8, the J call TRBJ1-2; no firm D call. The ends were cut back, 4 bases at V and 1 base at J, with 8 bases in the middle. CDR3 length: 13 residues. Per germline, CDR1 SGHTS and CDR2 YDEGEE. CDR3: CASSQQYNYGYTF. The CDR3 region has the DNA TGTGCCAGCAGCCAGCAGTATAACTATGGCTACACCTTC.

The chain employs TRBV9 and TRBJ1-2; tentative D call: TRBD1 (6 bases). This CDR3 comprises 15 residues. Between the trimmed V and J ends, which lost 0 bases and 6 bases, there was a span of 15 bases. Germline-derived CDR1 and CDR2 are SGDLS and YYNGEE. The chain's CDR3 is CASSVADSGGHGYTF. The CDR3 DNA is TGTGCCAGCAGCGTAGCCGATTCGGGGGGCCATGGCTACACCTTC.

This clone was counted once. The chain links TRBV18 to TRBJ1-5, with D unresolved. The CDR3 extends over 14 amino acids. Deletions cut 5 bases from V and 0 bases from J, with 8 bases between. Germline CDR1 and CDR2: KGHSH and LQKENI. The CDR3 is CASSGTDSNQPQHF. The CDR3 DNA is TGTGCCAGCTCAGGAACAGATAGCAATCAGCCCCAGCATTTT.

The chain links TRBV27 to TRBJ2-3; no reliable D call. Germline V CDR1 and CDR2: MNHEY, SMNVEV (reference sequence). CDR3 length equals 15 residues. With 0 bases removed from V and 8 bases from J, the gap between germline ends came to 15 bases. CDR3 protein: CASSLSLDRPSTQYF. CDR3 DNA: TGTGCCAGCAGTTTATCGCTGGATAGACCCAGTACGCAGTATTTT.

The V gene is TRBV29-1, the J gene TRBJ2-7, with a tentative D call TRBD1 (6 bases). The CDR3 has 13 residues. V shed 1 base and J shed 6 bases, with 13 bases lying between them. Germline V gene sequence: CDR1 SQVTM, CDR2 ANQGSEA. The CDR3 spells CSVEVSRGGEQYF. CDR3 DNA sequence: TGCAGCGTTGAAGTGAGCAGGGGTGGCGAGCAGTACTTC.

Here the CDR3 reads CTSSQEPGNYGYTF. The CDR3 DNA reads as TGCACCAGCAGCCAAGAACCCGGGAACTATGGCTACACCTTC. This chain joins TRBV1 and TRBJ1-2. TRBV1 is designated a pseudogene. This CDR3 is 14 amino acids long.

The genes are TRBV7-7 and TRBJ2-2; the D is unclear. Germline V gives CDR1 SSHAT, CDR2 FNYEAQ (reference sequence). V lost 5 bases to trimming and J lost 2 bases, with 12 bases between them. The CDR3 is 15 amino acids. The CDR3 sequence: CASSPVGSNTGELFF. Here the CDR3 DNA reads TGTGCCAGCAGCCCGGTGGGGTCAAACACCGGGGAGCTGTTTTTT.

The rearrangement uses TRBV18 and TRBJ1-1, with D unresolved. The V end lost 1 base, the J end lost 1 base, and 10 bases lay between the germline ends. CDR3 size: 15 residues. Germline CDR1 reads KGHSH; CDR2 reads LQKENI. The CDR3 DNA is TGTGCCAGCTCACCACAGGGATCGGCGAACACTGAAGCTTTCTTT. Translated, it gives CASSPQGSANTEAFF.